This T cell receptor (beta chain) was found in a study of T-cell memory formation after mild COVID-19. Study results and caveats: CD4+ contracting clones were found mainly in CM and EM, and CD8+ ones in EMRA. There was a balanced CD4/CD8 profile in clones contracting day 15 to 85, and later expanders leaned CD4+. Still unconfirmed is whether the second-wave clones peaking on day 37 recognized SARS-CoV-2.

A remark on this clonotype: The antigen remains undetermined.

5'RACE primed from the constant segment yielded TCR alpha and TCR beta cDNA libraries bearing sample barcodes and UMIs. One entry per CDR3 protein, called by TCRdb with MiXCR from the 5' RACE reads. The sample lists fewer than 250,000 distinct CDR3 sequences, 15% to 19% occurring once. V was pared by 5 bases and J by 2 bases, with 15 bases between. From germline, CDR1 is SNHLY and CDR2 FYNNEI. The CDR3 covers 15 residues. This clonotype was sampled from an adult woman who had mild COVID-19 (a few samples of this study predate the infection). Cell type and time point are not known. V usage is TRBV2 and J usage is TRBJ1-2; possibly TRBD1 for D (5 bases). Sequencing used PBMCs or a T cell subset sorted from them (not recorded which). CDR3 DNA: TGTGCCAGCAGTTCCGCCGACAGTTTGAACTATGGCTACACCTTC. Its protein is CASSSADSLNYGYTF.